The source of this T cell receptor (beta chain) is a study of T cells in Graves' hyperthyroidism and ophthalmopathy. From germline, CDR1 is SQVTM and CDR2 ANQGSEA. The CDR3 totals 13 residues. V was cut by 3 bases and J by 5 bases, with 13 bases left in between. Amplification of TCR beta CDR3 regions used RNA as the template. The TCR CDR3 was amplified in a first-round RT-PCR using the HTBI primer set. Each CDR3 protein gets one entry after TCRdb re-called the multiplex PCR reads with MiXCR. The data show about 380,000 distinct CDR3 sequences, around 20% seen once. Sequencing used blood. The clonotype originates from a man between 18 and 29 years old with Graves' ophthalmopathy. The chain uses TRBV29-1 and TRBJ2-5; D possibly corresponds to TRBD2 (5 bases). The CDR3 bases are TGCAGCGTTGATTATGCTAGCAGGGAGACCCAGTACTTC. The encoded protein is CSVDYASRETQYF.